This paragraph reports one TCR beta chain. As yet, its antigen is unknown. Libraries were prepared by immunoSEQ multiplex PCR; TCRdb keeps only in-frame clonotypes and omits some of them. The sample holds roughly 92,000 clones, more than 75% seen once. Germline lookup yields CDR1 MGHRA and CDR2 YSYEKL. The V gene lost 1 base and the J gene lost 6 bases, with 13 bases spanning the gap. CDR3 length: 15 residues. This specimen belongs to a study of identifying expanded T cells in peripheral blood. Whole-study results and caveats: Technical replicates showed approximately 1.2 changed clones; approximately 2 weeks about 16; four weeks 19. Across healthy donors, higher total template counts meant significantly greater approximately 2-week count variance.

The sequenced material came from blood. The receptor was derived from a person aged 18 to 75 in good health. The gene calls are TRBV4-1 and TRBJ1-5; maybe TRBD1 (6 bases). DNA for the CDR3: TGCGCCAGCAGCCAAGTGGTCGGAGGGGGTCAGCCCCAGCATTTT. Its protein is CASSQVVGGGQPQHF.